This TCR beta chain was captured in a study of CD8 T cells in Susac syndrome (dated 2019 in TCRdb). The study in broad terms: Of the Susac syndrome patients who were sequenced, roughly 8 were in clinical remission while about six had clinically active disease. Susac syndrome patients were therapy-naive, on corticosteroids (some also receiving IVIg), or on IVIg alone at blood withdrawal. Whether CD8+ T cell activation and differentiation in Susac syndrome was antigen driven was tested using repertoire sequencing. CD8+ T cell repertoire clonality was compared between over 9 healthy donors, some 14 Susac syndrome patients and about 15 multiple sclerosis patients. The paper as a whole reports these results and caveats: Clonal expansion was observed in Susac syndrome CD8+ repertoires, with the highest expansion in CD8+ TEMRA cells and greater expansion in clinically active than in remitting patients. Some 17 Susac-specific public clones were identified in the total CD8+ repertoire, and four to six Susac-specific public clones were identified in the CD8+ TEMRA repertoire. The study acknowledged that relatively few individuals were included in the TCR sequencing and HLA analysis.

RNA was extracted using the RNeasy kit, and roughly 0.5 to 1 microgram was reverse transcribed with random hexamers. The immunoSEQ multiplex PCR assay, covering 54 Vbeta and 13 Jbeta segments, was used to amplify TCR beta CDR3 regions. PCR amplification bias was corrected by using a synthetic template baseline for primer optimization and computational correction. As for the original processing: Reads were annotated to V, D and J genes per IMGT and analyzed with immunoSEQ Analyzer, keeping only productive sequences. Clonality was computed as one minus Shannon entropy normalized by log2 of the number of productive unique sequences. For each patient and control, public and private clones were evaluated within the 100 most prevalent clones. Clones were defined as Susac-specific when absent from the healthy and MS cohorts, from about 1,100 published viral clones and from other ImmuneACCESS disease sequences. In-frame beta chains were kept once TCRdb had trimmed the public reads at Q25 with fastp and called clones with MiXCR. Merged by CDR3 protein, the rows form single entries marked with the most common genes and DNA. The V and J calls here are based on TCRdb, not the publication. This sample comprises 56,000 or so distinct CDR3 sequences, around 93% of them detected only once. The top ten clones comprise 0.75% of the sample.

Peripheral blood CD8+ and CD4+ T cells from healthy donors, Susac syndrome patients and multiple sclerosis patients were profiled using high-throughput TCR beta sequencing. The Susac syndrome patients fulfilled recently defined diagnostic criteria for definite or probable disease. Bulk CD8+ and CD4+ T cells were purified by magnetic negative isolation, whereas CD8+ TEMRA cells were enriched by FACS. Blood was drawn into EDTA tubes, processed within 24 hours, and PBMCs were isolated by density gradient centrifugation. PBMCs intended for TCR sequencing were frozen in liquid nitrogen and were later thawed in a 37 degrees C water bath. Purity of sorted or isolated CD4+, CD8+ and CD8+ TEMRA cells was at least 90%. Comments on this clonotype: Its antigen is not yet known. Base qualities are not recorded, but no much larger clone differs from it by a single base.

After removal of 7 bases from V and 5 bases from J, the junction retains 5 bases not matched to a gene. The CDR3 covers 14 residues, taking in both the cysteine and the phenylalanine. Of the read, only the CDR3 DNA is kept; its 42 bases are in frame from base 1. The sequence links TRBV12-3 or TRBV12-4 to TRBJ2-7; 13 of the junction bases match TRBD2. The sequence was obtained from a human donor with Susac syndrome. Sequenced input: CD8+ T cells from PBMCs. The CDR3 amino acid sequence is: CASILAGGLDEQYF. At the DNA level, the sequence is TGTGCCAGCATACTAGCGGGGGGGCTAGACGAGCAGTACTTC.